The clone carrying this T cell receptor beta chain occurred once. This specimen comes from a study of blood T cell repertoires in COVID-19. Sequencing used immunoSEQ multiplex PCR; TCRdb keeps in-frame clones, though not all of them. The sample records a few hundred thousand clones, approximately 84% being singletons. The CDR3 sequence is 15 residues long. In germline, CDR1 is SGHRS, CDR2 YFSETQ. Trimming left V 0 bases short and J 4 bases short, with 11 bases between. The clonotype originates from a man aged 45 to 65 who had recovered from COVID-19. The sample comprised peripheral blood. V usage is TRBV5-1 and J usage is TRBJ1-5; the D gene is possibly TRBD1 (5 bases). The CDR3 DNA reads as TGCGCCAGCAGCTTGGGTCCAGGGATGAATCAGCCCCAGCATTTT. Translated, it gives CASSLGPGMNQPQHF.